Shown below are 19 T cell receptor beta chains from a single sample sequenced in a study of blood T cells in healthy people across ages. Together with a sample-barcoded 5' primer, a J-beta primer mix was included in a second PCR lasting about 7 to 11 cycles. TCRdb re-called the 5' RACE reads with MiXCR, one entry per CDR3 protein. In the table there are approximately 900,000 distinct CDR3 sequences, about 48% of which are singletons. The material sequenced was blood. The source is a man between 25 and 39 years old in good health.

This clonotype was seen more than once but under ten times. The chain employs TRBV10-3 and TRBJ2-7; D not certain. The J call is in doubt because the DNA end fits TRBJ2-5 better. Germline V gene sequence: CDR1 ENHRY, CDR2 SYGVKD. CDR3 length: 13 residues. This CDR3 reads CAISNPSQETQYF. The DNA of the CDR3 is TGTGCCATCAGTAATCCCAGTCAGGAGACCCAGTACTTC.

J is TRBJ2-7 and V is TRBV7-2; 12 bases are shared with TRBD2. Per germline, CDR1 SGHTA and CDR2 FQGNSA. After removal of 3 bases from V and 0 bases from J, the junction contained 3 bases not matched to a gene. This CDR3 has 16 amino acids. The CDR3 sequence is CASSFGLAGSSYEQYF. The CDR3, as DNA: TGTGCCAGCAGCTTTGGACTAGCGGGGAGCTCCTACGAGCAGTACTTC.

This clonotype has more than one count but fewer than ten. V usage is TRBV4-1 and J usage is TRBJ1-4; no clear D. Per germline, CDR1 MGHRA and CDR2 YSYEKL. V gave up 4 bases and J gave up 6 bases, with 15 bases separating them. The CDR3 has 15 amino acids. The CDR3 is CASSRASTGYEKLFF. Here the CDR3 DNA reads TGCGCCAGCAGCCGGGCCTCGACGGGGTATGAAAAACTGTTTTTT.

Concerning this clonotype itself: Compared with germline, one end of the junction differs, possibly owing to a read error. The chain carries TRBV4-2 and TRBJ2-7; D not certain. The J call may be wrong; the DNA end is better matched by TRBJ2-5. The CDR3 totals 16 residues. Germline V gives CDR1 LGHNA, CDR2 YNFKEQ. DNA of the CDR3: TGTGCCGGCAGCCAACATTCCCGGCCAGCCCAAGAGACCCAGTACTTC. Amino acids: CAGSQHSRPAQETQYF.

DNA for the CDR3: TGTGCCAGCAGTCCCCTAGGAGGGACTGGGGCCAACGTCCTGACTTTC. Its translation: CASSPLGGTGANVLTF. The chain carries TRBV28 and TRBJ2-6; possibly TRBD2 for D (6 bases). The V gene's germline CDR1 is MDHEN and CDR2 SYDVKM. The V and J ends lost 5 bases and 2 bases respectively, with 13 bases between them. This CDR3 has 16 amino acids.

The chain links TRBV2 to TRBJ2-5, with D possibly matching TRBD1 (6 bases). The J call may be incorrect, as the DNA end agrees better with TRBJ2-7. Germline V lookup: CDR1 SNHLY, CDR2 FYNNEI. The CDR3 is 13 residues long. CDR3 bases: TGTGCCAGCAGTGCCGGACAGTTCTACGAGCAGTACTTC. Its protein is CASSAGQFYEQYF.

The CDR3 protein is CASSQEVEGGALDTQYF. CDR3 in DNA: TGTGCCAGCAGCCAAGAGGTCGAGGGGGGGGCCTTAGATACGCAGTATTTT. The gene calls are TRBV3-1 and TRBJ2-3; D may be TRBD2 (7 bases). This CDR3 has 17 residues. Looked up from germline, CDR1 is LGHDT and CDR2 is YNNKEL (reference sequence). The germline V and J ends were trimmed by 0 bases and 5 bases, with 18 bases remaining between them.

The chain couples TRBV3-1 to TRBJ2-3, with a weak D call TRBD2 (5 bases). CDR1 is LGHDT and CDR2 is YNNKEL in the germline V gene (reference sequence). The CDR3 is 17 residues long. Deletions cut 1 base from V and 2 bases from J, with 16 bases between. In DNA form, the CDR3 reads TGTGCCAGCAGCCAAGGGTCCCCCGGGGAACTCACAGATACGCAGTATTTT. As protein: CASSQGSPGELTDTQYF.

With respect to this clonotype: A much bigger clone sits one base away, suggesting this may be a read error. The chain employs TRBV4-3 and TRBJ2-3; D gene uncertain. This CDR3 region has 13 residues. The V gene's germline CDR1 is LGHNA and CDR2 YSLEER. V lost 1 base, J lost 8 bases, and 10 bases lay in between. The DNA of the CDR3 is TGCGCCAGCAGCCAAGGGTTCGCGACTACGCAGTATTTT. This translates into CASSQGFATTQYF.

V is TRBV28 and J is TRBJ1-2; the D gene is possibly TRBD1 (5 bases). V was trimmed by 3 bases and J by 2 bases, leaving 13 bases between them. The CDR3 sequence is 15 residues long. Germline CDR1 and CDR2: MDHEN and SYDVKM. The CDR3 region has the DNA TGTGCCAGCAGTTTCGGCCAGGGAAGAAACTATGGCTACACCTTC. Its translation: CASSFGQGRNYGYTF.

The V and J genes are TRBV9 and TRBJ2-1; no firm D call. Trimming left V 4 bases short and J 9 bases short, with 11 bases between. Per the germline V gene, CDR1 is SGDLS and CDR2 is YYNGEE. This CDR3 comprises 12 residues. In DNA, the CDR3 is TGTGCCAGCAGCACCCACCCCCGTGAGCAGTTCTTC. Encoded protein: CASSTHPREQFF.

The V gene is TRBV3-1, the J gene TRBJ2-2, with unresolved D. Germline lookup yields CDR1 LGHDT and CDR2 YNNKEL (reference sequence). V shed 4 bases and J shed 7 bases, with 4 bases lying between them. This CDR3 spans 11 amino acids. In DNA, the CDR3 is TGTGCCAGCAGCCTTTTCGGGGAGCTGTTTTTT. It specifies CASSLFGELFF.

This clonotype was detected a few times. V and J are TRBV30 and TRBJ1-2; weak D call: TRBD1 (6 bases). The CDR3 consists of 15 residues. V shed 7 bases and J shed 4 bases, with 22 bases lying between them. Germline V lookup: CDR1 GTSNPN, CDR2 SVGIG (reference sequence). The CDR3 sequence: CASIFGQPGSYGYTF. The CDR3 bases are TGTGCCTCCATCTTCGGACAGCCGGGTTCCTATGGCTACACCTTC.

The chain carries TRBV25-1 and TRBJ1-2; 11 nucleotides align to TRBD1. This CDR3 is built from 16 residues. The J segment lost 8 bases and the V segment lost 2 bases, leaving 10 bases of the junction unmatched. Per germline, CDR1 MGHDK and CDR2 SYGVNS. The CDR3 DNA is TGTGCCAGCAGTGAACAAGTGGGACAGGGGGTGAGGGGCTACACCTTC. This gives the protein CASSEQVGQGVRGYTF.

V gene TRBV28 combines with J gene TRBJ2-1, with 13 nucleotides matching TRBD2. Unmatched junction bases numbered 6, after V lost 5 bases and J lost 8 bases. This CDR3 is built from 15 residues. Per germline, CDR1 MDHEN and CDR2 SYDVKM. In nucleotides, the CDR3 is TGTGCCAGCAGTCGGACTAGCGGGAGCTGGGATGAGCAGTTCTTC. Its translation: CASSRTSGSWDEQFF.

This clonotype was detected only a few times. The chain has TRBV7-9 and TRBJ2-2, with TRBD2 identical over 13 bases. This CDR3 has 17 residues. The junction had 3 bases not matched to a gene; V was cut back by 3 bases and J by 2 bases. Germline V gene data show CDR1 as SEHNR and CDR2 as FQNEAQ (reference sequence). The CDR3 here is CASSLTSGGFNTGELFF. For the CDR3, the DNA is TGTGCCAGCAGCTTGACTAGCGGGGGGTTCAACACCGGGGAGCTGTTTTTT.

The chain uses TRBV2 and TRBJ2-7; D possibly uses TRBD1 or TRBD2 (5 bases each). V was cut by 2 bases and J by 6 bases, with 20 bases left in between. This CDR3 has 16 residues. The germline V gene has CDR1 SNHLY and CDR2 FYNNEI. The CDR3 loop reads CASSETSGARIGEQYF. The CDR3 DNA is TGTGCCAGCAGTGAAACTTCCGGGGCCAGGATCGGCGAGCAGTACTTC.

This chain connects TRBV7-6 to TRBJ2-7; the D gene is possibly TRBD1 (5 bases). Germline CDR1 SGHVS, CDR2 FNYEAQ. Deletions cut 4 bases from V and 2 bases from J, with 12 bases between. The CDR3 extends over 14 amino acids. The CDR3 nucleotides read TGTGCCAGCAGCTCGACAGTTTATCCCTACGAGCAGTACTTC. It codes for CASSSTVYPYEQYF. Looking up the rest from reference TRBV7-6 and TRBJ2-7 gives the full variable domain: GAGVSQSPRYKVTKRGQDVALRCDPISGHVSLYWYRQALGQGPEFLTYFNYEAQQDKSGLPNDRFSAERPEGSISTLTIQRTEQRDSAMYRCASSSTVYPYEQYFGPGTRLTVT.

This clonotype came up a few times. The chain recombines TRBV29-1 with TRBJ2-1, with a tentative D call TRBD1 (6 bases). Germline V gives CDR1 SQVTM, CDR2 ANQGSEA. The length of the CDR3 is 16 residues. The germline V and J ends were trimmed by 4 bases and 0 bases, with 16 bases remaining between them. In DNA, the CDR3 is TGCAGCGTTGCTCGAGGGGGACCGAGCTCCTACAATGAGCAGTTCTTC. Protein product: CSVARGGPSSYNEQFF.